Listed below are T cell receptor beta chains from one sample, sequenced in a study of low-dose radiotherapy and immunotherapy resistance in tumors. TCRdb re-called the reads with MiXCR, one entry per CDR3 protein. The sample contains under 90,000 distinct CDR3 sequences, over 15% of which appear only once. The source was PBMCs, collected after low-dose radiotherapy plus immunotherapy. Source of these receptors: a male donor with prostate cancer. Both conserved end residues are part of each CDR3. The D gene is left open where the match is weak. A row's size may be missing; if present it is once, few, many or a size class.

clone_size j_call v_call d_call cdr3_nt cdr3_aa
many TRBJ2-7 TRBV3-1 TRBD1 TGTGCCAGCAGCCTTACAGGGGGCAGGGGCACCTACGAGCAGTACTTC CASSLTGGRGTYEQYF
many TRBJ1-2 TRBV28 . TGTGCCAGCAGTCCCTATCAAAAGGGCTTATCAAGGGACTATGGCTACACCTTC CASSPYQKGLSRDYGYTF
many TRBJ2-1 TRBV28 . TGTGCCAGCAGTGCCGGGACTTCCAGTGGCTTC CASSAGTSSGF
. TRBJ1-5 TRBV30 . TGTGCCTGGAGTCCCACGTCCTACGCTCAGCCCCAGCATTTT CAWSPTSYAQPQHF
many TRBJ1-4 TRBV18 TRBD1 TGTGCCAGCTCACCCTGGACAGGGACGGCTGAAAAACTGTTTTTT CASSPWTGTAEKLFF
many TRBJ2-3 TRBV6-2/TRBV6-3 . TGTGCCAGCAGTTACGGACTTCGCACAGATACGCAGTATTTT CASSYGLRTDTQYF
many TRBJ1-3 TRBV28 . TGTGCCAGCATCTCGGTGGCGGGTAGCTCTGGAAACACCATATATTTT CASISVAGSSGNTIYF
. TRBJ1-1 TRBV7-8 . TGTGCCAGCAGCTTAAAGCAGGGACTTGAAGCTTTCTTT CASSLKQGLEAFF
many TRBJ1-1 TRBV28 . TGTGCCAGCAGTGGTCCCCGGGTGAACACTGAAGCTTTCTTT CASSGPRVNTEAFF
few TRBJ1-5 TRBV10-3 . TGTGCCATCAGTGAGTCATCAGGGCGCAATCAGCCCCAGCATTTT CAISESSGRNQPQHF
many TRBJ2-2 TRBV29-1 . TGCAGCGTTGGCCAGAGCTCCCCCACCGGGGAGCTGTTTTTT CSVGQSSPTGELFF
few TRBJ2-3 TRBV6-2/TRBV6-3 TRBD2 TGTGCCAGCAGTCCCTCCCGACTAGCGGGAGGAGATACGCAGTATTTT CASSPSRLAGGDTQYF
many TRBJ2-3 TRBV9 TRBD1 TGTGCCAGCAGCGCCACCGGGACAGAAGCAGATACGCAGTATTTT CASSATGTEADTQYF
once TRBJ2-1 TRBV6-2/TRBV6-3 . TGTGCCAGCAGTCCGGGAGCGGTAAACAATGAGCAGTTCTTC CASSPGAVNNEQFF
many TRBJ2-3 TRBV7-9 TRBD2 TGTGCCAGCAGCTTAACTAGCGGGAGTGCAGATACGCAGTATTTT CASSLTSGSADTQYF
. TRBJ2-2 TRBV18 . TGTGCCAGCTCACCCCTCTGGACCGGGGAGCTGTTTTTT CASSPLWTGELFF
many TRBJ2-7 TRBV28 TRBD2 TGTGCCAGCAGTTCCTCTAGCGGGCTTGCAGAGCAGTACTTC CASSSSSGLAEQYF
many TRBJ1-2 TRBV24-1 TRBD1 TGTGCCACCAGTGATCCGGGACAGGGGGCGCTGGGCTACACCTTC CATSDPGQGALGYTF
many TRBJ2-3 TRBV3-1 . TGTGCCAGCAGCCAAGAATCGTACACAGATACGCAGTATTTT CASSQESYTDTQYF
many TRBJ2-4 TRBV30 TRBD1 TGTGCCTGGAGTGTACTGACAGGGACCAAAAACATTCAGTACTTC CAWSVLTGTKNIQYF
many TRBJ2-4 TRBV29-1 . TGCAGCGCGCAATATAACATTAAAAACATTCAGTACTTC CSAQYNIKNIQYF
many TRBJ1-2 TRBV29-1 . TGCAGCGTTGAAGGGCAGGGTAACTATGGCTACACCTTC CSVEGQGNYGYTF
many TRBJ1-5 TRBV2 . TGTGCCAGCAGTGTCGACAGTCTGCGTCAGCCCCAGCATTTT CASSVDSLRQPQHF
many TRBJ2-7 TRBV3-1 . TGTGCCAGCAGCCAAGGGCTTTCTGGACCCTACGAGCAGTACTTC CASSQGLSGPYEQYF
many TRBJ1-3 TRBV3-1 . TGTGCCAGCAGCCAAGATTTAAGGGGGAAAGGAGGAAACACCATATATTTT CASSQDLRGKGGNTIYF
many TRBJ2-5 TRBV5-5 . TGTGCCAGCAGCTGGAACGGCTCGGGGTGGCGGACAGAAGAGACCCAGTACTTC CASSWNGSGWRTEETQYF
many TRBJ2-3 TRBV30 . TGTGCCTGGAGTTTGACTGGTACGCAGTATTTT CAWSLTGTQYF
. TRBJ2-1 TRBV11-3 TRBD1 TGTGCCAGCAGCCCGCAGGGGGCCTACAATGAGCAGTTCTTC CASSPQGAYNEQFF
many TRBJ2-7 TRBV29-1 TRBD1 TGCAGCGTTGTTGGGACAGGGGGCTCCGAGCAGTACTTC CSVVGTGGSEQYF
many TRBJ2-5 TRBV6-5 TRBD2 TGTGCCAGCAGTGGCGGGAGGACTGTCCAGACCCAGTACTTC CASSGGRTVQTQYF
. TRBJ2-7 TRBV12-3/TRBV12-4 . TGTGCCAGCAGTTTGGGCCCCCAGTACGAGCAGTACTTC CASSLGPQYEQYF
. TRBJ2-2 TRBV3-1 TRBD1 TGTGCCAGCCAGCCGGGGACAGGGGACACCGGGGAGCTGTTTTTT CASQPGTGDTGELFF
many TRBJ2-5 TRBV28 TRBD2 TGTGCCAGCGGGCCATTTGGGACTAACCAAGAGACCCAGTACTTC CASGPFGTNQETQYF
many TRBJ2-5 TRBV7-2 . TGTGCCAGCAGCTTAGATCTTGGCAGCCAAGAGACCCAGTACTTC CASSLDLGSQETQYF
. TRBJ2-7 TRBV4-1 TRBD2 TGCGCCAGCAGCCAAGTAGCGGGCGCCAGCTCCTACGAGCAGTACTTC CASSQVAGASSYEQYF
many TRBJ1-1 TRBV4-2 . TGTGCCAGCAGCCAAGGGTCATACACTGAAGCTTTCTTT CASSQGSYTEAFF
. TRBJ2-1 TRBV6-8 . TGTGCCAGCATGGGGGCCCACAATGAGCAGTTCTTC CASMGAHNEQFF
few TRBJ1-1 TRBV20-1 . TGCAGTGCTAGTCTCCCAGGACGGGTTGACACTGAAGCTTTCTTT CSASLPGRVDTEAFF
many TRBJ2-1 TRBV6-8 TRBD2 TGTGCCAGCAGTGATACTAGCGGGGGATTTTACAATGAGCAGTTCTTC CASSDTSGGFYNEQFF
many TRBJ2-7 TRBV13 TRBD2 TGTGCCAGCAGCTCTACCGGGAGGCTAGCGGGAGGGGGGACCTACGAGCAGTACTTC CASSSTGRLAGGGTYEQYF
once TRBJ2-1 TRBV24-1 . TGTGCCACCAGTGAAATAGGGGGGGAAGGGGAGCAGTTCTTC CATSEIGGEGEQFF
. TRBJ2-3 TRBV20-1 . TGCAGTGTTGAGATACGGGGGACAGATACGCACTATTTT CSVEIRGTDTHYF
many TRBJ2-2 TRBV10-3 . TGTGCCATCTCCAGGGGGGACACCGGGGAGCTGTTTTTT CAISRGDTGELFF
many TRBJ2-1 TRBV20-1 TRBD2 TGCAGTGCCCGGGGACTAGCCAACAATGAGCAGTTCTTC CSARGLANNEQFF
many TRBJ1-2 TRBV21-1 . TGTGCCAGCAGCGCAATCGAAAGCTACTATGGCTACACCTTC CASSAIESYYGYTF
many TRBJ2-7 TRBV27 TRBD2 TGTGCCAGCAGTCGCGCCGGGACTAGCGGGAGCTACGAGCAGTACTTC CASSRAGTSGSYEQYF
many TRBJ2-7 TRBV5-6 TRBD1 TGTGCCAGCAGCTTGCCGGGGACAGGGTACAACGAGCAGTACTTC CASSLPGTGYNEQYF
few TRBJ2-3 TRBV20-1 . TGCAGTGCTAGCCGGACTCCCCTTCGGGGCACAGATACGCAGTATTTT CSASRTPLRGTDTQYF
many TRBJ2-3 TRBV10-3 . TGTGCCATCACCGACGACCCGGTGTCAGATACGCAGTATTTT CAITDDPVSDTQYF
many TRBJ1-3 TRBV6-5 . TGTGCCAGCAGGGGGCTTGGGGAAGGGCCTGGAAACACCATATATTTT CASRGLGEGPGNTIYF
. TRBJ1-1 TRBV5-1 . TGCGCCAGCGGTCTGGGGTCCGGGGGCACTGAAGCTTTCTTT CASGLGSGGTEAFF
. TRBJ2-7 TRBV6-1 TRBD1 TGTGCCAGCAGTGAGGGGACAGGGTACAACGAGCAGTACTTC CASSEGTGYNEQYF